This T cell receptor beta chain was sequenced for a study of blood T cells in healthy people across ages. Study-level results: From one million sequenced T cells, diversity estimates were lower bounds. Significant beta diversity loss was already apparent by age approximately 40, declining roughly linearly.

With regard to this clonotype: The antigen is undetermined.

In terms of origin and age, donors were healthy Caucasian individuals from Russia aged 6 to 90. Per sample, at least 6 micrograms of total RNA were extracted. A second PCR, run for roughly 7 to 12 cycles, used a sample-barcoded 5' primer plus a J-beta primer mix. TCRdb itself ran the 5' RACE reads through MiXCR, one entry per CDR3 protein. The data contain 1.5 million to 2 million distinct CDR3 sequences, approximately 32% of them singletons. Looked up from germline, CDR1 is MDHEN and CDR2 is SYDVKM. The germline V and J ends were trimmed by 8 bases and 6 bases, with 16 bases remaining between them. The CDR3 sequence is 13 residues long.

Sequencing was performed on blood. This sequence was found in a woman aged 25 to 39 in good health. The chain couples TRBV28 to TRBJ1-2; D gene uncertain. The CDR3 reads CASGASGPDGYTF. The CDR3 nucleotides are TGTGCCAGCGGAGCCAGTGGGCCCGATGGCTACACCTTC.